This TCR beta chain was observed in a study of blood T cell repertoires in COVID-19. The V end was cut by 2 bases, the J end by 4 bases, with 14 bases between. Germline-derived CDR1 and CDR2 are SQVTM and ANQGSEA. The CDR3 runs 14 residues. Some clones are missing from TCRdb's copy, which holds only in-frame ones; the method was immunoSEQ multiplex PCR. There are a few hundred thousand clones in the sample; around 90% occur only once, and roughly 6.3% lies in the top ten. Sequencing was carried out using peripheral blood. This sequence joins TRBV29-1 and TRBJ1-1, with D uncertain. The source is a woman aged 45-60 years with COVID-19, enrolled during active disease. The CDR3 nucleotides read TGCAGCGTTGAATTGCCGAGCCTTGGCACTGAAGCTTTCTTT. This codes for CSVELPSLGTEAFF.